This TCR beta chain was captured in a study of blood T cell repertoires in COVID-19. Study-wide background: Italy, Spain and the United States were the sources of the convalescent and acute COVID-19 samples.

Per the original methods: Estimation of nucleated cell counts relied on the amplification of reference gene primers. TCRdb's table, derived via immunoSEQ multiplex PCR, lists solely in-frame clones and lacks some. V and J calls and clone size are as listed in that table; D and trimming were resolved from the DNA. The top ten clones hold more than 20% of a sample with 60,000 to 90,000 clones, 70% to 75% of them seen once. CDR1 is MNHEY, CDR2 SVGAGI, per germline. This CDR3 is built from 14 residues. V lost 8 bases and J 3 bases, leaving 16 bases between the germline ends. The J gene is TRBJ1-1, the V gene TRBV6-5; D is uncertain. The clonotype was recovered from a man in his fifties or sixties with acute or convalescent COVID-19. Sequencing input: peripheral blood. The CDR3: CASWEFGRDTEAFF. The CDR3 coding sequence is TGTGCCAGCTGGGAATTTGGGCGGGACACTGAAGCTTTCTTT.